These 16 T cell receptor beta chains share one sample of origin, sequenced in a study of human T cells and chemical hapten exposure. The time point is: patch test 1, 2 weeks after DPC sensitization. Treatment in this sample: therapeutic diphenylcyclopropenone sensitization with weekly scalp DPC. TCRdb re-analysed the RACE reads in MiXCR, keeping a single row per CDR3 protein. This table holds roughly 190,000 distinct CDR3 sequences, 20% to 25% found once. The sequencing here drew on whole blood, taken in connection with sensitization to the hapten diphenylcyclopropenone (DPC). Receptor source: a woman between 50 and 59 years old with alopecia areata. Some clones in this sample may be carry-over from other donors' samples.

The chain joins TRBV11-1 to TRBJ2-4; the D call may be TRBD1 or TRBD2 (5 bases each). CDR1 and CDR2 (germline): SGHAT, FQDESV (reference sequence). The CDR3 loop spans 13 amino acids. Deletions cut 5 bases from V and 8 bases from J, with 13 bases between. The CDR3 region is CASSQTGTDIQYF. In nucleotides, the CDR3 is TGTGCCAGCAGCCAAACCGGGACGGACATTCAGTACTTC.

The V call is TRBV6-6, the J call TRBJ2-2; TRBD2 aligns across 7 bases. Per the germline V gene, CDR1 is MNHNY and CDR2 is SVGAGI (reference sequence). V gave up 0 bases and J gave up 5 bases; unmatched junction bases: 3. The CDR3 is made up of 15 amino acids. DNA for the CDR3: TGTGCCAGCAGTTACTCGGGGGGGGAGACCGGGGAGCTGTTTTTT. It specifies CASSYSGGETGELFF.

The table lists this clonotype with a few counts. The chain joins TRBV5-1 to TRBJ1-1; TRBD1 aligns across 7 bases. Germline CDR1 SGHRS, CDR2 YFSETQ. Trimming cost V 5 bases and J 6 bases; bases outside gene matches: 7. This CDR3 is 13 amino acids long. CDR3 protein: CASRAQTGPEAFF. As DNA, the CDR3 is TGCGCCAGCAGGGCCCAGACAGGGCCTGAAGCTTTCTTT.

The V gene is TRBV20-1, the J gene TRBJ2-2; 8 bases map to TRBD1. The length of the CDR3 is 14 residues. Trimming removed 3 bases from V and 7 bases from J; junction bases left unmatched: 7. Looked up from germline, CDR1 is DFQATT and CDR2 is SNEGSKA (reference sequence). The DNA for the CDR3 is TGCAGTGCTAGCCAGGGGGCGGTAGGCGGGGAGCTGTTTTTT. It yields the protein CSASQGAVGGELFF.

The rearrangement joins TRBV2 to TRBJ2-7, with D possibly TRBD1 on 6 matching bases. CDR1 SNHLY and CDR2 FYNNEI come from the germline V gene. Trimming took 7 bases from V and 2 from J, leaving 15 bases between them. The CDR3 sequence is 14 residues long. In DNA form, the CDR3 reads TGTGCCAGCAACCCCCTGGGGGCCCCCTACGAGCAGTACTTC. The encoded protein is CASNPLGAPYEQYF.

The chain uses TRBV13 and TRBJ2-7, with 9 bases that match TRBD1. Losses at the gene ends were 4 bases for V and 5 bases for J; bases not matched to a gene: 6. The CDR3 totals 14 residues. The germline V gene has CDR1 PRHDT and CDR2 FYEKMQ (reference sequence). DNA for the CDR3: TGTGCCAGCAGCTACAACAGGGGGCGGAACGAGCAGTACTTC. Translating it yields CASSYNRGRNEQYF.

The CDR3 DNA sequence: TGTGCCAGCAGTTTATCCCAGGTCGGAGGCTACACCTTC. Protein sequence: CASSLSQVGGYTF. The chain couples TRBV28 to TRBJ1-2; D gene unclear. V lost 1 base, J lost 8 bases, and 11 bases lay in between. This CDR3 region has 13 residues. Germline V gene sequence: CDR1 MDHEN, CDR2 SYDVKM.

V gene TRBV5-1 combines with J gene TRBJ1-1; no clear D gene. Germline V gives CDR1 SGHRS, CDR2 YFSETQ. This CDR3 is 14 amino acids long. Between the trimmed V and J ends, which lost 0 bases and 3 bases, there was a span of 9 bases. The CDR3 nucleotides are TGCGCCAGCAGCTTGGGGGCGCAGGACACTGAAGCTTTCTTT. Encoded protein: CASSLGAQDTEAFF.

V is TRBV20-1 and J is TRBJ1-1, with D maybe TRBD1 (5 bases). Trimming removed 3 bases from V and 4 bases from J, with 12 bases in between. Germline lookup yields CDR1 DFQATT and CDR2 SNEGSKA (reference sequence). The CDR3 is 13 amino acids. The DNA for the CDR3 is TGCAGTGCTAGTAGGTTCCAGGGCACTGAAGCTTTCTTT. Protein product: CSASRFQGTEAFF.

This clonotype was counted only a few times. V gene TRBV20-1 combines with J gene TRBJ2-7, with 10 nucleotides matching TRBD1. The CDR3 consists of 13 residues. Trimming took 6 bases from V and 2 from J; bases not matched to a gene: 4. Germline V lookup: CDR1 DFQATT, CDR2 SNEGSKA (reference sequence). CDR3 nucleotides: TGCAGTGCGGATGACAGGGGGCCCTACGAGCAGTACTTC. It specifies CSADDRGPYEQYF.

This clonotype was observed a handful of times. The chain recombines TRBV10-3 with TRBJ1-1; tentative D call: TRBD1 (6 bases). The CDR3 is 14 amino acids. Per germline, CDR1 ENHRY and CDR2 SYGVKD. The germline V and J ends were trimmed by 4 bases and 8 bases, with 17 bases remaining between them. The CDR3 sequence is CAISGGGGWMEAFF. DNA of the CDR3: TGTGCCATCAGTGGAGGGGGAGGTTGGATGGAAGCTTTCTTT.

This clonotype has a count of ten or more. The CDR3 nucleotides are TGTGCCAGCAGCTTAACACAGGGAAGAGAGACCCAGTACTTC. Its protein is CASSLTQGRETQYF. The chain links TRBV5-5 to TRBJ2-5; D is perhaps TRBD1 (6 bases). The V and J ends lost 2 bases and 4 bases respectively, with 12 bases between them. Germline CDR1 and CDR2: SGHKS and YYEKEE (reference sequence). This CDR3 is built from 14 residues.

This clonotype was observed a few times. The DNA is left out, because the CDR3 cannot be placed on it with certainty; the CDR3 is given as TCRdb lists it. The genes are TRBV21-1 and TRBJ2-5; TRBD1, the table's D call, lacks a check against the DNA. TRBV21-1 is a known pseudogene. The CDR3 numbers 19 amino acids, ends counted. The chain's CDR3 is CARPLTWGQGARRRETQYF.

The chain recombines TRBV29-1 with TRBJ2-1; 7 nucleotides agree with TRBD2. The CDR3 length is 15 residues. Trimming removed 4 bases from V and 2 bases from J; junction bases left unmatched: 8. The germline gives CDR1 SQVTM, CDR2 ANQGSEA. CDR3 region: CSVGASGATYNEQFF. In DNA form, the CDR3 reads TGCAGCGTTGGCGCTAGCGGAGCTACCTACAATGAGCAGTTCTTC.

Regarding this clonotype: The germline gene is not matched at one end of the junction; a read error may be the cause. The chain joins TRBV12-3 or TRBV12-4 to TRBJ1-5, with D hard to call. The CDR3 spans 14 residues. The CDR3 region has the DNA TGTGCCAGCAGTCCCCCAGGTGTTATTCAGGCCCAGCATTTT. Protein: CASSPPGVIQAQHF.

This clonotype was detected ten times or more. This rearrangement joins TRBV7-9 to TRBJ1-6, with 7 bases aligning to TRBD1. CDR1 is SEHNR and CDR2 is FQNEAQ in the germline V gene (reference sequence). Trimming removed 5 bases from V and 14 bases from J; junction bases left unmatched: 15. The CDR3 is 15 residues long. The CDR3 loop reads CASSPSGTANSALHF. CDR3 nucleotides: TGTGCCAGCAGCCCTTCCGGGACAGCAAATTCGGCCCTCCACTTT.